This TCR beta chain was recovered during a study of CD8 T cells in ankylosing spondylitis. One entry per CDR3 protein results from TCRdb running MiXCR on the 5' RACE reads. Of 150,000 to 200,000 distinct CDR3 sequences listed, approximately 13% are singletons. With respect to this clonotype: With only one base between it and a far larger clone, this is likely a read error.

The CDR3 totals 12 residues. The chain recombines TRBV12-3 or TRBV12-4 with TRBJ1-2, with a possible D match to TRBD1 (5 bases). The clonotype was recovered from a female donor with ankylosing spondylitis or in good health (not recorded which). The source material was blood, either unsorted or a sorted T cell fraction (not recorded which). CDR3 sequence reads: CASSFEGYGSTF. CDR3 DNA: TGTGCCAGCAGTTTCGAGGGGTATGGCTCCACCTTC.